This T cell receptor (beta chain) was sequenced for a study of cytomegalovirus exposure and HLA in healthy donors. V lost 5 bases to trimming and J lost 3 bases, with 11 bases between them. The germline gives CDR1 SEHNR, CDR2 FQNEAQ (reference sequence). This CDR3 is 14 amino acids long. This clone showed up just a few times. A multiplex PCR was run with 60 Vbeta primers and 13 Jbeta primers. Clones were sequenced by immunoSEQ multiplex PCR, and TCRdb holds only the in-frame ones, with some missing. The profile shows about 100,000 clones, around 81% of them singletons. This receptor was taken from a woman in her seventies in good health and CMV-seropositive. The chain is built from TRBV7-9 and TRBJ2-1, with D perhaps matching TRBD1 (5 bases). The sample taken for sequencing was PBMCs. The CDR3 sequence: CASSPVRGYNEQFF. The CDR3 nucleotides are TGTGCCAGCAGCCCAGTTAGGGGCTACAATGAGCAGTTCTTC.